This T cell receptor (beta chain) is drawn from a study of blood T cell repertoires in COVID-19. Germline values: CDR1 SGHRS, CDR2 YFSETQ. V dropped 0 bases and J dropped 7 bases, with 7 bases sitting between them. The CDR3 has 12 amino acids. Using immunoSEQ multiplex PCR, the repertoire was profiled, and TCRdb retains in-frame clones only, with some absent. This table has some 22,000 clones, around 83% appearing once. The chain carries TRBV5-1 and TRBJ1-2, with D tentatively TRBD1 (5 bases). The sequenced sample consisted of peripheral blood. This TCR came from a man between 65 and 80 years old with acute or convalescent COVID-19. In nucleotides, the CDR3 is TGCGCCAGCAGCTTGGTAGGGGTTGGCTACACCTTC. It translates to CASSLVGVGYTF.